This T cell receptor (beta chain) was sequenced for a study of shared clonotypes between healthy human individuals. Germline V gene data show CDR1 as MNHNS and CDR2 as SASEGT. The CDR3 totals 16 residues. The germline V and J ends were trimmed by 1 base and 4 bases, with 14 bases remaining between them. Profiling relied on immunoSEQ multiplex PCR, and the TCRdb table lists in-frame clones only, not all of them. Among millions of clones listed, over 85% were seen once. Source material: naive CD4+ T cells sorted from blood. Subset here: CD45RA+ positively selected. The receptor was derived from a man younger than 30 in good health. The chain combines TRBV6-1 with TRBJ2-1, with D maybe TRBD2 (7 bases). CDR3 sequence reads: CASSEVGGGPYNEQFF. CDR3 nucleotide sequence: TGTGCCAGCAGTGAAGTAGGGGGGGGGCCTTACAATGAGCAGTTCTTC.